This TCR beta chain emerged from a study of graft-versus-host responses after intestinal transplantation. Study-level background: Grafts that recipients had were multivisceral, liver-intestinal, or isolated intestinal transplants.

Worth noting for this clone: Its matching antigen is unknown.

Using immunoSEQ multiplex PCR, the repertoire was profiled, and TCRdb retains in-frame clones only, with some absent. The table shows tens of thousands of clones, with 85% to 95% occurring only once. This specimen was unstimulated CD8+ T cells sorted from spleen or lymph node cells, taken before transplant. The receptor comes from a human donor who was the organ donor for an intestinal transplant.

CDR3 loop: CASSADGRVNEQFF. DNA for the CDR3: TGTGCCAGCAGCGCCGACGGGCGGGTCAATGAGCAGTTCTTC. The chain recombines TRBV9 with TRBJ2-1; D perhaps matches TRBD2 (5 bases). The germline V gene has CDR1 SGDLS and CDR2 YYNGEE. Trimming left V 3 bases short and J 6 bases short, with 13 bases between. This CDR3 comprises 14 residues.